This T cell receptor (beta chain) derives from a study of cytomegalovirus exposure and HLA in healthy donors. The study ran its PCR with 60 Vbeta and 13 Jbeta primers. Clones were sequenced by immunoSEQ multiplex PCR, and TCRdb holds only the in-frame ones, with some missing. The data show 150,000 to 250,000 clones, approximately 79% seen once. V was trimmed by 0 bases and J by 3 bases, leaving 8 bases between them. Germline V gene lookup returns CDR1 LGHNA and CDR2 YSLEER. The CDR3 has 14 residues. The rearrangement uses TRBV4-3 and TRBJ2-5; D not resolved. Sequencing was performed on PBMCs. The sequence was collected from a girl aged 10 to 17 in good health and CMV-seropositive. The CDR3 DNA follows: TGCGCCAGCAGCCAAGACGGTATCAAAGAGACCCAGTACTTC. This translates into CASSQDGIKETQYF.